Listed here are 5 T cell receptor beta chains from one sample, sequenced in a study of identical twins. TCRdb redid the calling of the 5' RACE reads with MiXCR, one entry per CDR3 protein. The sample holds some 600,000 distinct CDR3 sequences, 7% to 7.5% seen once. The same sample was also studied in work on yellow fever vaccine responses in identical twins.

Specimen: PBMCs. The receptors originated from a woman between 18 and 30 years old in good health.

This clonotype showed up just a few times. V usage is TRBV4-2 and J usage is TRBJ2-3, with 7 nucleotides matching TRBD2. The germline V gene encodes CDR1 LGHNA and CDR2 YNFKEQ. The ends lost 1 base at V and 5 bases at J; junction bases unmatched: 6. CDR3 length equals 15 residues. CDR3 DNA sequence: TGTGCCAGCAGCCAAGCTGCGGGAGTTAAAGATACGCAGTATTTT. Translation gives CASSQAAGVKDTQYF.

The sample holds many counts of this clonotype. The gene calls are TRBV10-3 and TRBJ2-3; the D is unclear. The germline V gene has CDR1 ENHRY and CDR2 SYGVKD. The CDR3 runs 12 residues. Trimming cost V 5 bases and J 2 bases, with 5 bases left between them. The CDR3 spells CAISTATDTQYF. In nucleotides, the CDR3 is TGTGCCATCAGTACCGCCACAGATACGCAGTATTTT.

Many counts were recorded for this clonotype. The chain combines TRBV20-1 with TRBJ1-6; possible D gene TRBD1, 5 bases. V was pared by 0 bases and J by 8 bases, with 5 bases between. The CDR3 totals 12 residues. Germline CDR1 reads DFQATT; CDR2 reads SNEGSKA (reference sequence). In nucleotides, the CDR3 is TGCAGTGCTAGAGAAGGGGATTCACCCCTCCACTTT. This codes for CSAREGDSPLHF.

There are a few counts of this clonotype. The J gene is TRBJ2-2, the V gene TRBV15; D ambiguous. The CDR3 runs 19 residues. Germline V gives CDR1 LNHNV, CDR2 YYDKDF (reference sequence). Trimming pared 5 bases from V and 2 bases from J, leaving 24 bases between. CDR3 sequence: CATSQKRPNSPFNTGELFF. DNA of the CDR3: TGTGCCACCAGCCAAAAACGGCCTAACAGCCCTTTTAACACCGGGGAGCTGTTTTTT.

The chain combines TRBV7-8 with TRBJ2-3; no clear D gene. The V gene's germline CDR1 is SGHVS and CDR2 FQNEAQ. The CDR3 loop spans 15 amino acids. Trimming stripped 6 bases from V and 0 bases from J, with 13 bases between. The CDR3 nucleotides are TGTGCCAGCAGTCCAGGCGTCTCCAGCACAGATACGCAGTATTTT. Protein product: CASSPGVSSTDTQYF.